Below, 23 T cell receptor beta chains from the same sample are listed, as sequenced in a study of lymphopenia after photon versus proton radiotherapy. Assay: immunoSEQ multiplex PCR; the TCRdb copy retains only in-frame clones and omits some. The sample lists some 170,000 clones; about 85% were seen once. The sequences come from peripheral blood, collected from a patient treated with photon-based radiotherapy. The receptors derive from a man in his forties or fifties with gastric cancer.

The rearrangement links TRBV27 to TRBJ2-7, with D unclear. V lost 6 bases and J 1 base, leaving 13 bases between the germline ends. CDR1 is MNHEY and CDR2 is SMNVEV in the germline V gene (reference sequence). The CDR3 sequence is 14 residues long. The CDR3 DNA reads TGTGCCAGCAGGACGGAATTATCTTCCTACGAGCAGTACTTC. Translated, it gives CASRTELSSYEQYF.

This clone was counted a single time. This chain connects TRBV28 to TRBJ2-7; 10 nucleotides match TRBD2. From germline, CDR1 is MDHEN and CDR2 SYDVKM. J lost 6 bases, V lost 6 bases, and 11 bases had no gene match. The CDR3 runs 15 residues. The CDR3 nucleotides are TGTGCCAGCAGGGATAGCGGGAGGTCCTGGGGCGAGCAGTACTTC. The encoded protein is CASRDSGRSWGEQYF.

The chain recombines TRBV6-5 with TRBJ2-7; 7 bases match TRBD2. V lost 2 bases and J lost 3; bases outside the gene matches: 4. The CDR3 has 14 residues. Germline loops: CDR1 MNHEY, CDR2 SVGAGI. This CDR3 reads CASSYEAGDYEQYF. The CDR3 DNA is TGTGCCAGCAGTTACGAGGCGGGAGACTACGAGCAGTACTTC.

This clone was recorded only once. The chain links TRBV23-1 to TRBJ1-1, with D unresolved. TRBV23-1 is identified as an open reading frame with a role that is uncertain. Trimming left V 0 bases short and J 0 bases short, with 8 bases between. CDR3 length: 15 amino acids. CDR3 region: CASSQSWAMNTEAFF. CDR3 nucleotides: TGCGCCAGCAGTCAATCGTGGGCGATGAACACTGAAGCTTTCTTT.

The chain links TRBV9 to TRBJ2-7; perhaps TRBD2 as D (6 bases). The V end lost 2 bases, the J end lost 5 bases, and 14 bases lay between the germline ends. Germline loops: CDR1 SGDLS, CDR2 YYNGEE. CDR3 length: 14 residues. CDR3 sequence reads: CASSVSGLMDEQYF. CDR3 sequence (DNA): TGTGCCAGCAGCGTCAGTGGACTAATGGACGAGCAGTACTTC.

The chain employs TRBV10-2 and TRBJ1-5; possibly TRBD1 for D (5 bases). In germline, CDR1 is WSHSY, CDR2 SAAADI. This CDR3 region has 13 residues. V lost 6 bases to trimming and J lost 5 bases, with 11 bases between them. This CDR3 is CASRDTRDQPQHF. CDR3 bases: TGCGCCAGCAGGGACACCCGAGATCAGCCCCAGCATTTT.

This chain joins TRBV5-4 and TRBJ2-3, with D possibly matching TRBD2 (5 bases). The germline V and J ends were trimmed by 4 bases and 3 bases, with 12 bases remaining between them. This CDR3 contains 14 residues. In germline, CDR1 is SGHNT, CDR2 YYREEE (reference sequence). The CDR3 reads CASSIRTGTDTQYF. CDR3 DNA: TGTGCCAGCAGCATCAGGACTGGAACAGATACGCAGTATTTT.

The DNA for the CDR3 is TGTGCCAGCAGTGCCGCGTCCGGGACAGCCTCTGGAAACACCATATATTTT. Its protein is CASSAASGTASGNTIYF. This sequence joins TRBV6-7 and TRBJ1-3; 7 bases match TRBD1. TRBV6-7 is assigned to the ORF class and has an uncertain function. The CDR3 is 17 amino acids. Germline trimming cut 5 bases from V and 0 bases from J; bases unmatched to any gene: 10.

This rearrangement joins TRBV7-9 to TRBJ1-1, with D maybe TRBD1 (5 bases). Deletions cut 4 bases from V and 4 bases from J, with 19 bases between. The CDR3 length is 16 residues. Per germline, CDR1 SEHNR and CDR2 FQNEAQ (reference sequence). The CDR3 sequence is CASSWLWRRGVTEAFF. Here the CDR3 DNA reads TGTGCCAGCAGCTGGTTATGGCGTAGAGGGGTCACTGAAGCTTTCTTT.

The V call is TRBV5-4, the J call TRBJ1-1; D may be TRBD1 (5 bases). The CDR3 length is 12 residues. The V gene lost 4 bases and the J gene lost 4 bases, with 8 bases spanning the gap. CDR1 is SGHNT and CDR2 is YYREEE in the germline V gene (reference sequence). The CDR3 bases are TGTGCCAGCAGCCGACAGAGCACTGAAGCTTTCTTT. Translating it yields CASSRQSTEAFF.

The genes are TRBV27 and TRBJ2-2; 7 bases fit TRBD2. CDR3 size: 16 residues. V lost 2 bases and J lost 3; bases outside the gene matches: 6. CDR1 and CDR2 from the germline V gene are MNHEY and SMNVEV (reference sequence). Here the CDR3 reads CASSLRGRAYTGELFF. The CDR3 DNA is TGTGCCAGCAGTTTAAGAGGGAGGGCCTACACCGGGGAGCTGTTTTTT.

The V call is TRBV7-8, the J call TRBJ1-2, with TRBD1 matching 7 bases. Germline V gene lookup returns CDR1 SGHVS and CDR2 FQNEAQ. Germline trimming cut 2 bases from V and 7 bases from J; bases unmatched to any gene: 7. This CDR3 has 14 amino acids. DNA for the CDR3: TGTGCCAGCAGCTTACGAGGGGGCCTGGGTGGCTACACCTTC. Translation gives CASSLRGGLGGYTF.

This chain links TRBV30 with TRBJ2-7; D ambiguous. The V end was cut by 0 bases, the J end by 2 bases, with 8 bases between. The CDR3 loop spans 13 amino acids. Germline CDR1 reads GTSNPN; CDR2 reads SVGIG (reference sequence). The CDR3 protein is CAWSVGQAYEQYF. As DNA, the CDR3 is TGTGCCTGGAGTGTAGGGCAGGCCTACGAGCAGTACTTC.

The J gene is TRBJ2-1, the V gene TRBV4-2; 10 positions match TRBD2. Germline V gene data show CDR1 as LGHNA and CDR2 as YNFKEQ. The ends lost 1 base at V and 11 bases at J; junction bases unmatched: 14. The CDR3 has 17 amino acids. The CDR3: CASSQAVALAGESQQFF. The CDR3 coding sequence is TGTGCCAGCAGCCAAGCGGTCGCTCTAGCGGGAGAAAGCCAGCAGTTCTTC.

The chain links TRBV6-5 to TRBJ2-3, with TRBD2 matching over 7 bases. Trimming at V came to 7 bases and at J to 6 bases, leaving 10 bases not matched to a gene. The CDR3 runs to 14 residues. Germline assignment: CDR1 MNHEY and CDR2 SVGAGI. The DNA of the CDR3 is TGTGCCAGCACCACCTGGGGAGGGCTGGATACGCAGTATTTT. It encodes CASTTWGGLDTQYF.

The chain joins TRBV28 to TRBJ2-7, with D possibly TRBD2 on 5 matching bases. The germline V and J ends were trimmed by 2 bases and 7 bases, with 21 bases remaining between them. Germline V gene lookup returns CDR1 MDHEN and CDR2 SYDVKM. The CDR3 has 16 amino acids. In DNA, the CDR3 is TGTGCCAGCAGTTTAGCCCCCGGAGCGCAGACGGGGGAGCAGTACTTC. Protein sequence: CASSLAPGAQTGEQYF.

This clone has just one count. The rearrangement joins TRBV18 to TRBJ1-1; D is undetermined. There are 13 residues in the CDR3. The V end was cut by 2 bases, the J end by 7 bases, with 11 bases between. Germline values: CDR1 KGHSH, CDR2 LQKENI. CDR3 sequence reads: CASSPFREDEAFF. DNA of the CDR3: TGTGCCAGCTCACCATTTCGGGAAGATGAAGCTTTCTTT. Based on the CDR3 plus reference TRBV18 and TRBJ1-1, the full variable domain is NAGVMQNPRHLVRRRGQEARLRCSPMKGHSHVYWYRQLPEEGLKFMVYLQKENIIDESGMPKERFSAEFPKEGPSILRIQQVVRGDSAAYFCASSPFREDEAFFGQGTRLTVV.

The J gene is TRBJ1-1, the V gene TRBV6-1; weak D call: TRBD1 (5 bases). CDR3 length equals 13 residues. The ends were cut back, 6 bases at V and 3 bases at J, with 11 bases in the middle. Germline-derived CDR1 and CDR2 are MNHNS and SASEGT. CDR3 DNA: TGTGCCAGCAGGGAATCAGGGTACACTGAAGCTTTCTTT. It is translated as CASRESGYTEAFF.

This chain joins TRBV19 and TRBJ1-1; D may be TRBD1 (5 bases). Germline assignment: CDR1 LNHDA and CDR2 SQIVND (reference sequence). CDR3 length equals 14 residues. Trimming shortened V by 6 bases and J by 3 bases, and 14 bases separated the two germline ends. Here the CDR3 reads CASRGGALYTEAFF. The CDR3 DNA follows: TGTGCCAGTAGGGGAGGGGCGCTGTACACTGAAGCTTTCTTT.

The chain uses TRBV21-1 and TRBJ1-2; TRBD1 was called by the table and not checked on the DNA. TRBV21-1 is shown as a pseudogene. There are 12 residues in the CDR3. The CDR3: CASSVRQSGYTF. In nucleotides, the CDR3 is TGTGCCAGCAGCGTACGACAGAGCGGCTACACCTTC.

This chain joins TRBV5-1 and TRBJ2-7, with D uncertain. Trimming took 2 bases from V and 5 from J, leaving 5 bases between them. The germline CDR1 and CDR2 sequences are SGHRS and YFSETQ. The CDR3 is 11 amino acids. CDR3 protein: CASSFKDEQYF. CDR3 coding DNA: TGCGCCAGCAGCTTCAAGGACGAGCAGTACTTC.

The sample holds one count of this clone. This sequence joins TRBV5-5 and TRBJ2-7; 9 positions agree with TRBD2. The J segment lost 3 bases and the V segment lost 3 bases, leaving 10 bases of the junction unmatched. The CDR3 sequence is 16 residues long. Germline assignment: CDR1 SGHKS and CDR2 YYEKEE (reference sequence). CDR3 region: CASSSLISGSGYEQYF. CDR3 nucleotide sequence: TGTGCCAGCAGCTCCCTGATTAGCGGGAGTGGCTACGAGCAGTACTTC.

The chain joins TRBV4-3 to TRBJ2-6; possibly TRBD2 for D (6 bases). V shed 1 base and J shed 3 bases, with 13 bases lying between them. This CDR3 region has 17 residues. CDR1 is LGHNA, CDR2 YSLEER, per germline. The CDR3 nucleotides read TGCGCCAGCAGCCAAGCCCCTTCGGGAGTTGGGGCCAACGTCCTGACTTTC. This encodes CASSQAPSGVGANVLTF.